The 8 T cell receptor delta chains given below trace back to one sample, sequenced in a study of gamma-delta chains in newborns, infants, children. TCRdb re-called clones from the reads using CATT. The repertoire holds some 5,000 delta-chain clones, with 0.42% as singletons. Sequenced material: blood. These receptors originate from a child who was a newborn, infant or young child, either healthy, febrile or measles-vaccinated (not recorded which).

This clone has a handful of counts. The mismatch at residue 3 between this DNA's translation and the TCRdb protein of a much larger clone likely reflects a read error; the protein shown is translated from the DNA. This rearrangement joins TRDV2 to TRDJ1; TRDD3 agrees at 8 bases. The V gene's germline CDR1 is GEAIGNYY and CDR2 EKD. The CDR3 length is 15 residues. The CDR3 nucleotides are TGTGCCCGTGACATACTGGGGGGTTACACCGATAAACTCATCTTT. The encoded protein is CARDILGGYTDKLIF.

There are a few counts of this clone. The mismatch at residue 13 between this DNA's translation and the TCRdb protein of a much larger clone likely reflects a read error; the protein shown is translated from the DNA. The chain recombines TRDV2 with TRDJ3; D may be TRDD3 (5 bases). CDR3 length equals 18 residues. Germline V gives CDR1 GEAIGNYY, CDR2 EKD. CDR3 nucleotides: TGTGCCTGTGACACCGTCGATAGGGGCTCCTGGGACGCCCGACAGATGTTTTTC. Translation: CACDTVDRGSWDARQMFF.

With regard to this clone: The amino acid sequence in TCRdb belongs to a much larger clone and departs from this DNA's translation at residue 10, likely a sequencing read error; the sequence shown is translated from the DNA. The chain couples TRDV2 to TRDJ3; TRDD3 matches at 10 bases. J was trimmed by 0 bases and V by 3 bases; bases with no gene match: 7. Germline-derived CDR1 and CDR2 are GEAIGNYY and EKD. This CDR3 has 19 residues. The DNA for the CDR3 is TGTGCCTGTGACTTCCTACTGGGGGATGCCTCCTGGGACACCCGACAGATGTTTTTC. It encodes CACDFLLGDASWDTRQMFF.

Worth noting for this clone: The mismatch at residue 9 between this DNA's translation and the TCRdb protein of a much larger clone likely reflects a read error; the protein shown is translated from the DNA. This sequence joins TRDV2 and TRDJ3; 8 nucleotides match TRDD3. The CDR3 covers 19 residues. CDR1 GEAIGNYY and CDR2 EKD come from the germline V gene. J lost 1 base, V lost 0 bases, and 7 bases had no gene match. The CDR3 DNA reads TGTGCCTGTGACACCGTACTGGGGGGCGGATCCTGGGACACCCGACAGATGTTTTTC. Its protein is CACDTVLGGGSWDTRQMFF.

In its sample, this clone was seen a few times. Given a far larger clone just one base away, this is likely a sequencing read error. This sample also contains other DNA sequences that code for the same CDR3. The CDR3 loop is CACDARGGTDKLIF. The CDR3 DNA reads TGTGCCTGCGACGCCAGAGGGGGTACCGATAAACTCATCTTT. V and J are TRDV2 and TRDJ1; D possibly corresponds to TRDD3 (5 bases). This CDR3 has 14 residues. Germline values: CDR1 GEAIGNYY, CDR2 EKD. V was trimmed by 7 bases and J by 2 bases, leaving 16 bases between them.

Worth noting for this clone: At one boundary the junction diverges from the germline segment, which might be a read error. The J gene is TRDJ1, the V gene TRAV29/DV5; D might be TRDD3 (5 bases). Germline V gene data show CDR1 as NSMFDY and CDR2 as ISSIKDK. This CDR3 spans 15 amino acids. The CDR3 spells CAARSPGVYTDKLIF. CDR3 sequence (DNA): TGTGCAGCAAGGTCACCGGGGGTTTACACCGATAAACTCATTTTT.

In this sample, this clone turned up a few times. This probably arose from a read error, given a far larger clone one base away. The identical CDR3 is also encoded by other nucleotide sequences in the sample. The J gene is TRDJ3, the V gene TRDV2, with 12 nucleotides matching TRDD3. CDR3 length equals 20 residues. Germline values: CDR1 GEAIGNYY, CDR2 EKD. V trimming: 2 bases; J trimming: 1 base; junction bases outside the gene matches: 8. The CDR3 reads CACDKVLGDTRSWDTRQMFF. DNA for the CDR3: TGTGCCTGTGACAAAGTACTGGGGGATACACGGTCCTGGGACACCCGACAGATGTTTTTC.

This clone occurred a few times. A far bigger clonotype differs at one base, so this is likely a read error. This same CDR3 is encoded by further DNA sequences in the sample. In DNA form, the CDR3 reads TGTGCCTGTGACACCGCGGGATCCATAAGCTCCTGGGACACCCGACAGATGTTTTTC. Its protein is CACDTAGSISSWDTRQMFF. The J gene is TRDJ3, the V gene TRDV2; D is perhaps TRDD3 (5 bases). V lost 0 bases and J 0 bases, leaving 14 bases between the germline ends. This CDR3 is 19 amino acids long. Germline lookup yields CDR1 GEAIGNYY and CDR2 EKD.